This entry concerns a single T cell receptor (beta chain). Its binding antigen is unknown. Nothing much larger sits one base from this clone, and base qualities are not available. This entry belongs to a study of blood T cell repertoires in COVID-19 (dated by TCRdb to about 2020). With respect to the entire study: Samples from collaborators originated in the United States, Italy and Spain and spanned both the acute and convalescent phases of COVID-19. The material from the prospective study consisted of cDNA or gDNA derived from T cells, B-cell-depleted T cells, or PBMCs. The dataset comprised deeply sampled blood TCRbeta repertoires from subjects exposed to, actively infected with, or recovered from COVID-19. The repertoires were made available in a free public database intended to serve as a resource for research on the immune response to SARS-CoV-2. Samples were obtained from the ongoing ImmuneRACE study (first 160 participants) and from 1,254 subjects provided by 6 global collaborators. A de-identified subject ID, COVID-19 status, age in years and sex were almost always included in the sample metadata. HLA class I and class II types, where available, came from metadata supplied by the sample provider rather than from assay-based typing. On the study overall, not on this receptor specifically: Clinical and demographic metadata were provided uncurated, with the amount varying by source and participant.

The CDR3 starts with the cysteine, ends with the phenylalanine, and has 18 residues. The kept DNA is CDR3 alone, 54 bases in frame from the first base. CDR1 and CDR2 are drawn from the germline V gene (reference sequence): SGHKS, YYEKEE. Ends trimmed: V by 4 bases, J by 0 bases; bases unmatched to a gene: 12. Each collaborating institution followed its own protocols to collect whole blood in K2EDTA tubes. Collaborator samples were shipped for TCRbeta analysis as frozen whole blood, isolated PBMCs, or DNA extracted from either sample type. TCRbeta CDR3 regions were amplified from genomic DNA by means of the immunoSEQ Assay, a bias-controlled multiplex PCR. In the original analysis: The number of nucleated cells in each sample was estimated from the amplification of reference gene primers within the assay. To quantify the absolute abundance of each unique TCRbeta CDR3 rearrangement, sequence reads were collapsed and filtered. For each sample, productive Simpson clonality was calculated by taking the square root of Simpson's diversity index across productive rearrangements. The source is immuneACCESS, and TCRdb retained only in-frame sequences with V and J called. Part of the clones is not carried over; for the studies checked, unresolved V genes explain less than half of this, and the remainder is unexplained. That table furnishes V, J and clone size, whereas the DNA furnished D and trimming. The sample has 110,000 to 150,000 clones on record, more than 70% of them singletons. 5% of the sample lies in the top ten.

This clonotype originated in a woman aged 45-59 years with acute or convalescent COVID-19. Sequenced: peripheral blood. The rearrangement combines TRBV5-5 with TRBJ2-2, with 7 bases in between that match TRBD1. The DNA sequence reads TGTGCCAGCAGCGCCAGGGACAGCCAGATCCCGAACACCGGGGAGCTGTTTTTT. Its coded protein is CASSARDSQIPNTGELFF.